Included here is one T cell receptor (beta chain) sequence, with context. Its specific antigen is unknown. TCRdb names NextSeq 550 as the instrument used. The Human TCR Profiling Kit (MiLaboratory) was used to prepare UMI-labeled 5' RACE TRB cDNA libraries. The full amount of extracted RNA was used for cDNA synthesis, and the full amount of resulting cDNA was used for PCR amplification. Libraries were prepared in parallel with an identical number of PCR cycles. Under the source paper's analysis protocol: MIGEC and MiXCR extracted about 53,000 +/- 10,000 unique UMI-labeled TRB cDNA molecules per library, requiring at least two reads per UMI. On average, about 40,000 +/- 10,000 functional in-frame TRB CDR3 nucleotide clonotypes lacking stop codons were found per library. After downsampling to 5000 UMI-labeled TRB molecules per sample, diversity metrics, including normalized Shannon-Wiener and Chao1, were computed in VDJtools. For the central five CDR3 residues, VDJtools calculated physicochemical properties weighted by clonotype size, namely interaction energy, strength, volume and Kidera factor 4. Reads reprocessed by TCRdb are summarized as one entry per CDR3 protein sequence, and DNA is absent. The V and J calls were not made by the authors but by TCRdb's processing. The sample table includes more than 65,000 distinct CDR3 sequences. The top ten constitute over 1.3% of the sample.

The sample originates from a study of CXCR3-negative and CXCR3-positive naive CD8 T cells (dated by TCRdb to between 2019 and 2020). About the investigation overall: Roughly 150 million TRB reads were obtained in total, roughly 1.5 +/- 0.3 million reads per library. Diversity and physicochemical repertoire analyses were performed on about a dozen donors pooled from two independent experiments. Naive subsets from about five donors and memory cells from 3 donors were included in the TRBV-TRBJ cluster analysis.

For each CD8+ T cell subset, flow sorting was done in triplicate, and roughly 330,000 cells per subset went directly into RLT lysis buffer. To exclude memory contaminants, naive CD8+ T cells were stringently defined as CD45RO-CCR7+CD27+CD95-. Using standard density gradient centrifugation, peripheral blood mononuclear cells were isolated from buffy coats. Naive CXCR3-negative and CXCR3-positive CD8+ T cells were flow-sorted using a FACSAria III. Total RNA was extracted from sorted cells using an RNeasy Mini Kit. Including cysteine and phenylalanine, the CDR3 has 15 amino acids. No DNA has been recorded. The germline V gene (reference sequence) provides CDR1 DFQATT and CDR2 SNEGSKA. Overall study outcomes, separate from this receptor: TRBV-TRBJ usage was similar between naive CXCR3-negative and CXCR3-positive cells from the same donor, while memory cells showed distinct patterns. Compared with CXCR3-negative naive cells, CXCR3-positive naive cells had TRB CDR3s with higher hydrophobicity (lower Kidera factor 4), lower energy, and higher strength and volume indices. Comparably high repertoire diversity was found in both naive subsets, whereas much lower repertoire diversity was found in memory CD8+ T cells. Because surface CD5, which is linked to self-reactivity in mice, was comparable between the naive subsets, TCR interaction strength was also inferred from TRB CDR3 physicochemical properties. Because CXCR3 expression was partially decreased after cryopreservation, freshly isolated PBMCs were used for most assays.

The source material was naive CXCR3- CD8+ T cells from blood. Explained via the paper, the cell subset or site label denotes: CD45RO-CCR7+CD27+CD95- naive CD8+ T cells lacking CXCR3 (TNR3-). The chain is made from TRBV20-1 and TRBJ2-7; without DNA, the TCRdb call of TRBD2 cannot be checked. The receptor comes from a human donor in good health. Some clones in this sample may be carry-over from other donors' samples. The CDR3 loop reads CSARRLAGETYEQYF.